The rows below give T cell receptor beta chains drawn from one sample of a study of regulatory T cells in long-lasting Graves disease. Each CDR3 protein gets one entry after TCRdb re-called the multiplex PCR reads with MiXCR. Among about 400,000 distinct CDR3 sequences listed, 20% were seen once. This material consisted of peripheral blood mononuclear cells (PBMCs), taken when the disease was refractory, from a patient treated with antithyroid drugs. The source of these receptors is a female donor with Graves disease. Both conserved end residues are part of each CDR3. The D gene is left open where the match is weak. Clone size is given for some rows only: seen once, a few or many times, or a class if the clone is expanded.

J: TRBJ1-1
size: few
V: TRBV28
D: TRBD1
DNA: TGTGCCAGCACTTCAGAGGGGGCTCTGGACACTGAAGCTTTCTTT
CDR3: CASTSEGALDTEAFF

J: TRBJ2-7
size: many
V: TRBV20-1
D: .
DNA: TGCAGTGCTAGAGATCTGAACTCGGTCCGGTACGAGCAGTACTTC
CDR3: CSARDLNSVRYEQYF

J: TRBJ1-1
size: few
V: TRBV6-5
D: .
DNA: TGTGCCAGCAGTTACTCTACCGGGAGTGGAAGCACTGAAGCTTTCTTT
CDR3: CASSYSTGSGSTEAFF

J: TRBJ1-5
size: many
V: TRBV28
D: .
DNA: TGTGCCAGCAGTTTATGCGCCCACCTCGACAATATGGGGGGCGGCAATCAGCCCCAGCATTTT
CDR3: CASSLCAHLDNMGGGNQPQHF

J: TRBJ1-5
size: many
V: TRBV7-8
D: .
DNA: TGTGCCAGCAGGGCAGACATTGGCAATCAGCCCCAGCATTTT
CDR3: CASRADIGNQPQHF

J: TRBJ1-1
size: .
V: TRBV7-6
D: .
DNA: TGTGCCAGCAGCTTGAGGAGGGGGTGGACTGAAGCTTTCTTT
CDR3: CASSLRRGWTEAFF

J: TRBJ2-7
size: .
V: TRBV7-4
D: .
DNA: TGTGCCAGCAGCTTAGTACGACTAGTTGGGTCCTACGAGCAGTACTTC
CDR3: CASSLVRLVGSYEQYF

J: TRBJ2-1
size: few
V: TRBV2
D: TRBD2
DNA: TGTGCCAGCAGTAAGCGGGACGTCAACAATGAGCAGTTCTTC
CDR3: CASSKRDVNNEQFF

J: TRBJ1-2
size: many
V: TRBV30
D: .
DNA: TGTGCCTGGAGTGACCTAACGGGACCCAGGGATGGCTACACCTTC
CDR3: CAWSDLTGPRDGYTF

J: TRBJ1-4
size: few
V: TRBV3-1
D: .
DNA: TGTGCCAGCAGCCGCGGGCTCGGGGGAGGTAATGAAAAACTGTTTTTT
CDR3: CASSRGLGGGNEKLFF

J: TRBJ2-5
size: many
V: TRBV12-3/TRBV12-4
D: .
DNA: TGTGCCAGCAGACCCTCGGGGAGGACGGAGACCCAGTACTTC
CDR3: CASRPSGRTETQYF

J: TRBJ1-2
size: .
V: TRBV5-6
D: .
DNA: TGTGCCAGCAGCTTGTACAAAGGAAGCTATGGCTACACCTTC
CDR3: CASSLYKGSYGYTF

J: TRBJ1-1
size: .
V: TRBV7-9
D: TRBD1
DNA: TGTGCCAGCAGCCAGAGACAGGGGGCTACGAACACTGAAGCTTTCTTT
CDR3: CASSQRQGATNTEAFF

J: TRBJ1-1
size: many
V: TRBV7-9
D: .
DNA: TGTGCCAGCAGCTTACCGGGGCTGAACACTGAAGCTTTCTTT
CDR3: CASSLPGLNTEAFF

J: TRBJ1-4
size: few
V: TRBV7-2
D: .
DNA: TGTGCCAGCAGCTCTTTAGGGCTGACAACTAATGAAAAACTGTTTTTT
CDR3: CASSSLGLTTNEKLFF

J: TRBJ1-3
size: .
V: TRBV6-1
D: TRBD1
DNA: TGTGCCAGCACCCGCACAGGGGATTTTGGAAACACCATATATTTT
CDR3: CASTRTGDFGNTIYF

J: TRBJ1-6
size: few
V: TRBV9
D: .
DNA: TGTGCCAGCAGTGGGGGGGAGTTAATATCACCCCTCCACTTT
CDR3: CASSGGELISPLHF

J: TRBJ1-2
size: many
V: TRBV20-1
D: TRBD1
DNA: TGCAGTGCTAGAGATAGGGCCAGGGGGCTAGGCTACACCTTC
CDR3: CSARDRARGLGYTF

J: TRBJ1-1
size: .
V: TRBV25-1
D: .
DNA: TGTGCCAGCAGTGAATCGGGGTACATGAACACTGAAGCTTTCTTT
CDR3: CASSESGYMNTEAFF

J: TRBJ2-2
size: once
V: TRBV19
D: .
DNA: TGTGCCAGTAGTCCCCGTCCCTCGGGGGTGAACACCGGGGAGCTGTTTTTT
CDR3: CASSPRPSGVNTGELFF

J: TRBJ1-5
size: .
V: TRBV12-3/TRBV12-4
D: .
DNA: TGTGCCAGCGATAGGGGGGGCACTCAGCCCCAGCATTTT
CDR3: CASDRGGTQPQHF

J: TRBJ2-7
size: few
V: TRBV6-5
D: .
DNA: TGTGCCAGCAGTTACTCGGGAGGCTGGGAGCAGTACTTC
CDR3: CASSYSGGWEQYF

J: TRBJ2-2
size: .
V: TRBV12-3/TRBV12-4
D: .
DNA: TGTGCCAGCAGTAGGGGGAGGGAGCCCACCGGGGAGCTGTTTTTT
CDR3: CASSRGREPTGELFF

J: TRBJ2-7
size: .
V: TRBV19
D: .
DNA: TGTGCCAGTAGTATAGCCCTCGCGAGCTCCTACGAGCAGTACTTC
CDR3: CASSIALASSYEQYF

J: TRBJ1-1
size: many
V: TRBV28
D: .
DNA: TGTGCCAGCAGTCCACCCGCCACTGAAGCTTTCTTT
CDR3: CASSPPATEAFF

J: TRBJ2-4
size: .
V: TRBV6-5
D: .
DNA: TGTGCCAGCAGTTATAGCGGCCTTGCCAAAAACATTCAGTACTTC
CDR3: CASSYSGLAKNIQYF

J: TRBJ1-1
size: many
V: TRBV5-1
D: .
DNA: TGCGCCAGCAGCAACTCTATGAACACTGAAGCTTTCTTT
CDR3: CASSNSMNTEAFF

J: TRBJ1-3
size: many
V: TRBV12-3/TRBV12-4
D: .
DNA: TGTGCCAGCAGCTCTGGAAACACCATATATTTT
CDR3: CASSSGNTIYF

J: TRBJ1-3
size: .
V: TRBV2
D: .
DNA: TGTGCCAGCAGCGGGACTGTTGGAAACACCATATATTTT
CDR3: CASSGTVGNTIYF

J: TRBJ1-1
size: .
V: TRBV19
D: TRBD1
DNA: TGTGCCAGTAGCACCCGGGACAGGCCTCCCCAAGCTTTCTTC
CDR3: CASSTRDRPPQAFF

J: TRBJ2-7
size: .
V: TRBV6-1
D: .
DNA: TGTGCCAGCAGAAGGGGCCTAGCTCTGGGTGAGCAGTACTTC
CDR3: CASRRGLALGEQYF

J: TRBJ2-4
size: few
V: TRBV11-2
D: TRBD1
DNA: TGTGCCAGCAGTATAACCGGGACAGGGGGAAGCATTCAGTACTTC
CDR3: CASSITGTGGSIQYF

J: TRBJ1-1
size: few
V: TRBV19
D: .
DNA: TGTGCCAGTAGTATTTCGGGCGGATCGAACACTGAAGCTTTCTTT
CDR3: CASSISGGSNTEAFF

J: TRBJ2-7
size: .
V: TRBV7-9
D: TRBD1
DNA: TGTGCCAGCAGGCAGGGGGCGGGCGAGCAGTACTTC
CDR3: CASRQGAGEQYF

J: TRBJ2-7
size: .
V: TRBV7-2
D: .
DNA: TGTGCCCGCAGCTTGGCGGGCTCCTACGAGCAGTACTTC
CDR3: CARSLAGSYEQYF

J: TRBJ1-2
size: few
V: TRBV27
D: .
DNA: TGTGCCAGCAGTCTCGTCCCGGGGCCCGGGGAGTCTGGCTACACCTTC
CDR3: CASSLVPGPGESGYTF